This T cell receptor (beta chain) is drawn from a study of shared clonotypes between healthy human individuals. Clones were read by immunoSEQ multiplex PCR, and TCRdb kept only the in-frame ones, dropping some. The table shows 2 million to 3 million clones, with roughly 93% occurring only once. Sequencing input: naive CD4+ T cells from PBMCs. The subset is: CD45RA+ positively selected. The clonotype was recovered from a man aged 18 to 35 in good health. Some clones in this sample may be carry-over from other donors' samples.

In nucleotides, the CDR3 is TGTGCCAGCAGTGGGGGTGGTAGCGGGAGTGGTGGGGAGACCCAGTACTTC. Protein: CASSGGGSGSGGETQYF. The chain links TRBV2 to TRBJ2-5, with 9 bases aligning to TRBD2. Germline V gene sequence: CDR1 SNHLY, CDR2 FYNNEI. This CDR3 is 17 amino acids long. The trim removed 4 bases at V and 5 bases at J, leaving 14 bases unmatched.